The 24 T cell receptor beta chains in this list originate from one sample, sequenced in a study of OX40 agonist ivuxolimab in advanced cancers. Profiled with immunoSEQ multiplex PCR; TCRdb holds only in-frame clones, not every one. The sample shows roughly 44,000 clones, around 80% of them seen only once. This sample comprised CD4+ or CD8+ T cells sorted from blood, obtained in a trial of the OX40 agonist ivuxolimab. The receptors were sampled from an adult with an advanced solid tumor such as melanoma, head and neck, liver or kidney cancer.

This clone has a single count. This chain uses TRBV18 with TRBJ1-2, with D perhaps TRBD1 (6 bases). The CDR3 sequence is 17 residues long. CDR1 and CDR2 from the germline V gene are KGHSH and LQKENI. V was cut by 2 bases and J by 0 bases, with 16 bases left in between. Here the CDR3 reads CASSPGTPQLANYGYTF. The CDR3 nucleotides read TGTGCCAGCTCACCAGGGACACCGCAATTAGCTAACTATGGCTACACCTTC. Filled out from reference TRBV18 and TRBJ1-2, the complete variable domain reads NAGVMQNPRHLVRRRGQEARLRCSPMKGHSHVYWYRQLPEEGLKFMVYLQKENIIDESGMPKERFSAEFPKEGPSILRIQQVVRGDSAAYFCASSPGTPQLANYGYTFGSGTRLTVV.

The chain recombines TRBV15 with TRBJ2-3; TRBD2 agrees at 7 bases. The J segment lost 2 bases and the V segment lost 5 bases, leaving 7 bases of the junction unmatched. CDR3 length equals 15 residues. Germline lookup yields CDR1 LNHNV and CDR2 YYDKDF (reference sequence). CDR3 region: CATSFAGEYTDTQYF. In DNA, the CDR3 is TGTGCCACCAGCTTCGCGGGAGAGTACACAGATACGCAGTATTTT. The entire variable domain, with the rest obtained from reference TRBV15 and TRBJ2-3, is as follows: DAMVIQNPRYQVTQFGKPVTLSCSQTLNHNVMYWYQQKSSQAPKLLFHYYDKDFNNEADTPDNFQSRRPNTSFCFLDIRSPGLGDTAMYLCATSFAGEYTDTQYFGPGTRLTVL.

The chain combines TRBV14 with TRBJ2-3; 8 bases match TRBD1. The CDR3 length is 16 residues. V shed 2 bases and J 3 bases; nucleotides not matched to a gene: 7. Germline V gives CDR1 SGHDN, CDR2 FVKESK. The CDR3 DNA follows: TGTGCCAGCAGCCAACAGGGGGCGGTTCGGACAGATACGCAGTATTTT. It encodes CASSQQGAVRTDTQYF.

This chain links TRBV7-9 with TRBJ2-2; TRBD1 aligns across 8 bases. CDR1 and CDR2 (germline): SEHNR, FQNEAQ (reference sequence). The CDR3 sequence is 14 residues long. V shed 3 bases and J 6 bases; nucleotides not matched to a gene: 3. CDR3 in amino acids: CASSFLTGAGELFF. Here the CDR3 DNA reads TGTGCCAGCAGCTTCCTGACAGGGGCCGGGGAGCTGTTTTTT.

This chain links TRBV30 with TRBJ2-7; D is possibly TRBD2 (6 bases). V lost 1 base to trimming and J lost 1 base, with 8 bases between them. The CDR3 is 13 residues long. Germline V gives CDR1 GTSNPN, CDR2 SVGIG (reference sequence). This CDR3 reads CAWSGDWSYEQYF. CDR3 nucleotide sequence: TGTGCCTGGAGTGGGGACTGGTCCTACGAGCAGTACTTC.

V usage is TRBV6-6 and J usage is TRBJ1-5; unclear D gene. The germline CDR1 and CDR2 sequences are MNHNY and SVGAGI (reference sequence). V lost 0 bases and J lost 5, with 5 bases in between. This CDR3 comprises 13 residues. The CDR3 coding sequence is TGTGCCAGCAGTTACTCTCTGGATCAGCCCCAGCATTTT. This sequence encodes CASSYSLDQPQHF.

This clone is a singleton in its sample. The chain carries TRBV25-1 and TRBJ1-1, with 8 positions matching TRBD1. Per germline, CDR1 MGHDK and CDR2 SYGVNS. V was pared by 8 bases and J by 4 bases, with 6 bases of the junction left unmatched. CDR3 length: 13 amino acids. The CDR3 protein is CASLPGGGTEAFF. The DNA of the CDR3 is TGTGCCAGCCTGCCAGGGGGCGGCACTGAAGCTTTCTTT.

This chain links TRBV7-9 with TRBJ2-1; 11 bases align to TRBD2. The V gene end was trimmed by 5 bases and the J gene end by 4 bases; junction bases not matched to a gene: 7. Germline V gene lookup returns CDR1 SEHNR and CDR2 FQNEAQ (reference sequence). The CDR3 is 16 amino acids. The CDR3 sequence: CASSPPGLAEYNEQFF. The CDR3 region has the DNA TGTGCCAGCAGCCCTCCGGGACTAGCGGAATACAATGAGCAGTTCTTC.

V and J are TRBV30 and TRBJ2-7, with 8 bases matching TRBD2. Germline V CDR1 and CDR2: GTSNPN, SVGIG (reference sequence). V trimming: 3 bases; J trimming: 7 bases; junction bases outside the gene matches: 11. This CDR3 region has 14 residues. The CDR3: CAWRRRLASREQYF. In DNA form, the CDR3 reads TGTGCCTGGAGACGGCGACTAGCGTCGAGGGAGCAGTACTTC. Full variable domain (outside the CDR3, taken from reference TRBV30 and TRBJ2-7): SQTIHQWPATLVQPVGSPLSLECTVEGTSNPNLYWYRQAAGRGLQLLFYSVGIGQISSEVPQNLSASRPQDRQFILSSKKLLLSDSGFYLCAWRRRLASREQYFGPGTRLTVT.

V usage is TRBV10-3 and J usage is TRBJ2-2; possibly TRBD1 or TRBD2 for D (5 bases each). Germline V gives CDR1 ENHRY, CDR2 SYGVKD. The CDR3 is made up of 16 amino acids. Trimming took off 6 bases at V and 0 bases at J, with 14 bases between the two ends. CDR3 amino acids: CAIRGEYRANTGELFF. CDR3 DNA: TGTGCCATCAGGGGGGAGTACAGAGCGAACACCGGGGAGCTGTTTTTT.

Here the CDR3 DNA reads TGTGCCAGCAGTCCTCCGGGACAGAGGAGGGGTGAAGCTTTCTTT. Translated, it gives CASSPPGQRRGEAFF. This chain uses TRBV27 with TRBJ1-1; the match to TRBD1 covers 7 bases. Germline assignment: CDR1 MNHEY and CDR2 SMNVEV (reference sequence). Unmatched junction bases numbered 13, after V lost 5 bases and J lost 7 bases. The CDR3 is 15 amino acids.

The chain has TRBV28 and TRBJ1-2; no firm D call. This CDR3 spans 14 amino acids. V was pared by 5 bases and J by 2 bases, with 12 bases between. The germline V gene encodes CDR1 MDHEN and CDR2 SYDVKM. Here the CDR3 DNA reads TGTGCCAGCAGTATTCAGACGGTCAACTATGGCTACACCTTC. Translation: CASSIQTVNYGYTF.

This clone was recorded once. CDR3 in DNA: TGTGCCAGCCGGACTAGCGGGGACAGCTCCTACGAGCAGTACTTC. This encodes CASRTSGDSSYEQYF. V usage is TRBV19 and J usage is TRBJ2-7; 12 nucleotides match TRBD2. The germline V gene encodes CDR1 LNHDA and CDR2 SQIVND (reference sequence). The CDR3 is made up of 15 amino acids. The trim removed 9 bases at V and 0 bases at J, leaving 6 bases unmatched.

The chain combines TRBV5-1 with TRBJ2-1; unclear D gene. V was trimmed by 3 bases and J by 0 bases, leaving 7 bases between them. Germline CDR1 SGHRS, CDR2 YFSETQ. The CDR3 extends over 14 amino acids. This CDR3 reads CASSYPGSYNEQFF. The DNA for the CDR3 is TGCGCCAGCAGCTACCCTGGCTCCTACAATGAGCAGTTCTTC.

This chain connects TRBV7-9 to TRBJ1-6; 9 positions agree with TRBD1. Germline V lookup: CDR1 SEHNR, CDR2 FQNEAQ (reference sequence). There are 17 residues in the CDR3. J was trimmed by 7 bases and V by 2 bases; bases with no gene match: 9. CDR3 loop: CASSLLLGQGYNSPLHF. For the CDR3, the DNA is TGTGCCAGCAGCTTATTATTGGGACAGGGCTACAATTCACCCCTCCACTTT. Supplemented by reference TRBV7-9 and TRBJ1-6, the full variable domain reads DTGVSQNPRHKITKRGQNVTFRCDPISEHNRLYWYRQTLGQGPEFLTYFQNEAQLEKSRLLSDRFSAERPKGSFSTLEIQRTEQGDSAMYLCASSLLLGQGYNSPLHFGNGTRLTVT.

This clone was seen a few times. The V call is TRBV30, the J call TRBJ1-6; D not resolved. The CDR3 extends over 16 amino acids. Per the germline V gene, CDR1 is GTSNPN and CDR2 is SVGIG (reference sequence). The V end was cut by 2 bases, the J end by 9 bases, with 20 bases between. The CDR3 DNA sequence: TGTGCCTGGAGTCGGGTAGATTGGGCAGTAGGTTCACCCCTCCACTTT. Translated, it gives CAWSRVDWAVGSPLHF.

The chain has TRBV30 and TRBJ2-7; a weak D match, TRBD1 (5 bases). The germline CDR1 and CDR2 sequences are GTSNPN and SVGIG (reference sequence). V was clipped by 1 base and J by 9 bases, with 16 bases between them. This CDR3 has 13 amino acids. The CDR3 coding sequence is TGTGCCTGGAGTGAGGGGCTCCAATATGGGCAGTACTTC. Encoded protein: CAWSEGLQYGQYF.

The chain is built from TRBV7-7 and TRBJ2-1; D possibly uses TRBD1 or TRBD2 (5 bases each). This CDR3 has 13 amino acids. V was trimmed by 4 bases and J by 2 bases, leaving 6 bases between them. The germline gives CDR1 SSHAT, CDR2 FNYEAQ (reference sequence). The CDR3 DNA sequence: TGTGCCAGCAGCTGGGGACCCTACAATGAGCAGTTCTTC. Its protein product is CASSWGPYNEQFF.

V usage is TRBV6-1 and J usage is TRBJ2-2, with D tentatively TRBD2 (5 bases). The CDR3 length is 12 residues. Germline loops: CDR1 MNHNS, CDR2 SASEGT. Trimming left V 8 bases short and J 6 bases short, with 10 bases between. The CDR3: CASRDGAGELFF. CDR3 bases: TGTGCCAGCCGGGATGGTGCCGGGGAGCTGTTTTTT.

J is TRBJ2-2 and V is TRBV29-1; TRBD2 might be the D (6 bases). The germline CDR1 and CDR2 sequences are SQVTM and ANQGSEA. This CDR3 comprises 13 residues. V lost 8 bases and J 4 bases, leaving 14 bases between the germline ends. The CDR3 loop is CSTYTSFTGELFF. DNA of the CDR3: TGCAGCACCTACACTAGCTTCACCGGGGAGCTGTTTTTT.

V and J are TRBV19 and TRBJ2-7, with a weak D call TRBD1 (8 bases). CDR3 length: 14 amino acids. Germline CDR1 is LNHDA and CDR2 is SQIVND (reference sequence). The ends were cut back, 1 base at V and 5 bases at J, with 12 bases in the middle. The CDR3: CASSIGTGRDEQYF. The CDR3 nucleotides read TGTGCCAGTAGTATAGGGACAGGGAGGGACGAGCAGTACTTC.

In regard to this clone: The germline gene is not matched at one end of the junction; a read error may be the cause. The chain recombines TRBV5-4 with TRBJ1-6, with 9 positions matching TRBD1. Germline values: CDR1 SGHNT, CDR2 YYREEE (reference sequence). CDR3 length: 16 residues. The CDR3 DNA reads as TGCGCCAGCAGCCAAGGCCGACAGGGGGTAATTTCACCCCTCCACTTT. Residues: CASSQGRQGVISPLHF. Full variable domain (outside the CDR3, taken from reference TRBV5-4 and TRBJ1-6): ETGVTQSPTHLIKTRGQQVTLRCSSQSGHNTVSWYQQALGQGPQFIFQYYREEENGRGNFPPRFSGLQFPNYSSELNVNALELDDSALYLCASSQGRQGVISPLHFGNGTRLTVT.

This rearrangement joins TRBV18 to TRBJ1-5; 8 bases are shared with TRBD1. CDR3 length equals 17 residues. CDR1 and CDR2 from the germline V gene are KGHSH and LQKENI. With 4 bases clipped from V and 0 bases from J, the junction kept 8 bases outside the gene matches. CDR3 amino acids: CASSLNSGTGSNQPQHF. In DNA, the CDR3 is TGTGCCAGCTCACTGAACTCCGGGACAGGTAGCAATCAGCCCCAGCATTTT.

The chain combines TRBV7-2 with TRBJ2-1; 15 bases line up with TRBD2. The CDR3 runs 18 residues. V lost 1 base, J lost 3 bases, and 4 bases stayed unmatched. The V gene's germline CDR1 is SGHTA and CDR2 FQGNSA. In DNA, the CDR3 is TGTGCCAGCAGCTTAGAGGGGACTAGCGGGAGGTTCTACAATGAGCAGTTCTTC. Amino acids: CASSLEGTSGRFYNEQFF.